The next 10 T cell receptor beta chains were all read from a single sample in a study of neurological immune-mediated disorders. MiXCR, applied by TCRdb to the 5' RACE reads, yields one record per CDR3 protein. The sample includes roughly 120,000 distinct CDR3 sequences, 3.2% of them seen just once. Sequenced: PBMCs. These receptor sequences come from a woman aged 25 to 39 with multiple sclerosis.

This clonotype was observed a few times. The rearrangement links TRBV29-1 to TRBJ1-1, with D hard to call. CDR3 length: 8 amino acids. The germline V and J ends were trimmed by 4 bases and 11 bases, with 5 bases remaining between them. CDR1 and CDR2 (germline): SQVTM, ANQGSEA. The CDR3 sequence is CSVGEAFF. DNA of the CDR3: TGCAGCGTTGGTGAGGCTTTCTTT. The full variable domain, completed using reference TRBV29-1 and TRBJ1-1, is SAVISQKPSRDICQRGTSLTIQCQVDSQVTMMFWYRQQPGQSLTLIATANQGSEATYESGFVIDKFPISRPNLTFSTLTVSNMSPEDSSIYLCSVGEAFFGQGTRLTVV.

This clonotype was recorded at least ten times. V is TRBV6-6 and J is TRBJ1-5, with 9 nucleotides matching TRBD1. This CDR3 is built from 15 residues. The ends lost 5 bases at V and 5 bases at J; junction bases unmatched: 7. Germline loops: CDR1 MNHNY, CDR2 SVGAGI (reference sequence). Here the CDR3 DNA reads TGTGCCAGCAGTCCGGGGACAGGGATTTATCAGCCCCAGCATTTT. Its translation: CASSPGTGIYQPQHF.

This clonotype was picked up many times. The gene calls are TRBV7-2 and TRBJ1-6, with D uncertain. The CDR3 sequence is 17 residues long. V dropped 5 bases and J dropped 0 bases, with 14 bases sitting between them. Germline loops: CDR1 SGHTA, CDR2 FQGNSA. CDR3 region: CASSDLTASSYNSPLHF. CDR3 coding DNA: TGTGCCAGCAGCGACCTCACAGCCAGCTCCTATAATTCACCCCTCCACTTT.

This clonotype has just a few counts. This rearrangement joins TRBV27 to TRBJ1-2; 8 nucleotides line up with TRBD1. CDR3 length: 14 amino acids. V shed 4 bases and J 7 bases; nucleotides not matched to a gene: 8. CDR1 and CDR2 from the germline V gene are MNHEY and SMNVEV (reference sequence). CDR3 in DNA: TGTGCCAGCAGTTGGGCCGACAGGGGTTTTGGCTACACCTTC. Translated: CASSWADRGFGYTF.

This clonotype was observed at least ten times. This rearrangement joins TRBV6-5 to TRBJ1-1, with TRBD1 matching 10 bases. Trimming at V came to 6 bases and at J to 0 bases, leaving 4 bases not matched to a gene. The CDR3 spans 15 residues. Germline CDR1 MNHEY, CDR2 SVGAGI. This CDR3 is CASRRGQGVNTEAFF. The CDR3 nucleotides read TGTGCCAGCAGACGCGGACAGGGGGTGAACACTGAAGCTTTCTTT.

Many counts were recorded for this clonotype. For the CDR3, the DNA is TGCAGTGCTACGAAAGATGCACAGAACACCGGGGAGCTGTTTTTT. It yields the protein CSATKDAQNTGELFF. The chain is built from TRBV20-1 and TRBJ2-2; D is ambiguous. In germline, CDR1 is DFQATT, CDR2 SNEGSKA (reference sequence). Trimming removed 4 bases from V and 1 base from J, with 13 bases in between. This CDR3 contains 15 residues.

This clonotype was observed many times. The V and J genes are TRBV7-8 and TRBJ2-1; 7 bases map to TRBD1. The germline gives CDR1 SGHVS, CDR2 FQNEAQ. V lost 5 bases and J lost 10; bases outside the gene matches: 5. There are 12 residues in the CDR3. The CDR3 DNA follows: TGTGCCAGCAGCCCCGGGACAGCCGAGCAGTTCTTC. The encoded protein is CASSPGTAEQFF.

This clonotype appeared many times. CDR3 region: CASSGRQGSQPQHF. The CDR3 region has the DNA TGTGCCAGCAGCGGCAGACAGGGGAGTCAGCCCCAGCATTTT. The chain joins TRBV7-8 to TRBJ1-5, with 8 positions matching TRBD1. The trim removed 5 bases at V and 6 bases at J, leaving 6 bases unmatched. This CDR3 has 14 amino acids. The germline V gene has CDR1 SGHVS and CDR2 FQNEAQ.

This clonotype was picked up many times. The chain joins TRBV28 to TRBJ2-7; D ambiguous. Trimming left V 2 bases short and J 5 bases short, with 4 bases between. There are 11 residues in the CDR3. CDR1 MDHEN and CDR2 SYDVKM come from the germline V gene. The CDR3 loop is CASSLDHEQYF. CDR3 DNA sequence: TGTGCCAGCAGTTTAGACCACGAGCAGTACTTC.

This clonotype was seen repeatedly, ten times or more. This chain links TRBV29-1 with TRBJ2-3; D possibly corresponds to TRBD2 (5 bases). This CDR3 has 11 amino acids. Trimming removed 5 bases at V and 5 bases at J, with 8 bases between. CDR1 is SQVTM, CDR2 ANQGSEA, per germline. The CDR3 loop is CSVMRVDTQYF. CDR3 bases: TGCAGCGTTATGAGGGTAGATACGCAGTATTTT.